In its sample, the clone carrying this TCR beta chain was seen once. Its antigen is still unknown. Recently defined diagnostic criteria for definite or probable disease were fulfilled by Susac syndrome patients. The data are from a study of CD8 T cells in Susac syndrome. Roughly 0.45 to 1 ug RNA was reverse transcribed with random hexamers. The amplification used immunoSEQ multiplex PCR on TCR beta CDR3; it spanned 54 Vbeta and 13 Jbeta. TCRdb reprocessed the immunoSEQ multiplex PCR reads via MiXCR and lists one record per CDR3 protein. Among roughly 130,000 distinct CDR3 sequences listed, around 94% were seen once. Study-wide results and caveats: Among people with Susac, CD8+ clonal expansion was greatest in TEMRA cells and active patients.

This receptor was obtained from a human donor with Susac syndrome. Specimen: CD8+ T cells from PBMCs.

CDR3 sequence reads: CASSFRRDRGGDTEAFF. The CDR3 DNA reads TGTGCCAGCAGCTTCCGCCGGGACCGAGGAGGGGATACTGAAGCTTTCTTT. The V and J genes are TRBV9 and TRBJ1-1, with D possibly TRBD1 on 5 matching bases. The CDR3 is 17 residues long. Between the trimmed V and J ends, which lost 4 bases and 5 bases, there was a span of 24 bases. Germline CDR1 SGDLS, CDR2 YYNGEE.